These 23 T cell receptor beta chains share one sample of origin, sequenced in a study of blood T cell repertoires in COVID-19. Assay used: immunoSEQ multiplex PCR; TCRdb lists only in-frame clones, some missing. Of 50,000 to 75,000 clones in the sample, 70% to 80% are singletons; the top ten hold about 22%. The source material was peripheral blood. The receptors were sampled from an older man with active or convalescent COVID-19.

The table lists this clone with many counts. The chain employs TRBV6-5 and TRBJ1-1, with D perhaps TRBD1 (6 bases). The CDR3 consists of 14 residues. V dropped 6 bases and J dropped 4 bases, with 15 bases sitting between them. CDR1 and CDR2 from the germline V gene are MNHEY and SVGAGI. In DNA form, the CDR3 reads TGTGCCAGCAGGGCCTCGGGGGGCGGCACTGAAGCTTTCTTT. Its translation: CASRASGGGTEAFF.

V and J are TRBV2 and TRBJ2-7; no definite D call. V was pared by 11 bases and J by 3 bases, with 14 bases between. The germline gives CDR1 SNHLY, CDR2 FYNNEI. The CDR3 covers 12 residues. The CDR3: CAGRRLGYEQYF. The CDR3 DNA reads as TGTGCCGGCCGACGGCTAGGCTACGAGCAGTACTTC.

The chain is built from TRBV7-3 and TRBJ2-1; 7 nucleotides align to TRBD2. Germline V lookup: CDR1 SGHTA, CDR2 FQGTGA. This CDR3 is built from 13 residues. V lost 1 base and J lost 8; bases outside the gene matches: 2. The CDR3 region is CASSLSGSDEQFF. CDR3 DNA sequence: TGTGCCAGCAGCTTAAGCGGGAGCGATGAGCAGTTCTTC.

This chain links TRBV6-2 or TRBV6-3 with TRBJ2-7; 8 nucleotides line up with TRBD2. Germline V lookup: CDR1 MNHEY, CDR2 SVGEGT. The length of the CDR3 is 17 residues. Germline trimming cut 3 bases from V and 3 bases from J; bases unmatched to any gene: 13. CDR3 DNA: TGTGCCAGCAGTTATTCAGCGGGAGACGCCACTGGCTACGAGCAGTACTTC. Amino acid sequence: CASSYSAGDATGYEQYF.

The V and J genes are TRBV7-6 and TRBJ2-3, with 14 bases fitting TRBD2. J was trimmed by 3 bases and V by 5 bases; bases with no gene match: 10. Germline CDR1 reads SGHVS; CDR2 reads FNYEAQ. The CDR3 runs 18 residues. The CDR3 coding sequence is TGTGCCAGCAGCACGGGACTAGCGGGAGTTGGGGGAACAGATACGCAGTATTTT. As protein: CASSTGLAGVGGTDTQYF.

This chain uses TRBV19 with TRBJ1-2, with a possible D match to TRBD1 (5 bases). Germline CDR1 and CDR2: LNHDA and SQIVND (reference sequence). Trimming cost V 5 bases and J 0 bases, with 13 bases left between them. This CDR3 has 15 amino acids. This CDR3 is CASSQGHLANYGYTF. The CDR3 nucleotides are TGTGCCAGTAGTCAAGGACACCTAGCTAACTATGGCTACACCTTC.

J is TRBJ2-6 and V is TRBV18; D is unclear. V shed 6 bases and J shed 0 bases, with 18 bases lying between them. The CDR3 is made up of 18 amino acids. Germline-derived CDR1 and CDR2 are KGHSH and LQKENI. The CDR3 here is CASSESQVLSSGANVLTF. DNA for the CDR3: TGTGCCAGCTCGGAATCGCAGGTCCTCAGCTCTGGGGCCAACGTCCTGACTTTC.

CDR3 amino acids: CSVHSRRGSEQFF. The CDR3, as DNA: TGCAGCGTCCACAGTCGCAGGGGTAGTGAGCAGTTCTTC. The V and J genes are TRBV29-1 and TRBJ2-1, with a weak D call TRBD1 (6 bases). Germline V lookup: CDR1 SQVTM, CDR2 ANQGSEA. V lost 6 bases to trimming and J lost 9 bases, with 18 bases between them. This CDR3 is built from 13 residues.

This clone was picked up one time. CDR3 coding DNA: TGTGCCACCCCATGGGCCAGAGGGGAGACCCAGTACTTC. Residues: CATPWARGETQYF. The V and J genes are TRBV27 and TRBJ2-5; D might be TRBD2 (5 bases). This CDR3 has 13 amino acids. Trimming stripped 10 bases from V and 5 bases from J, with 17 bases between. CDR1 is MNHEY and CDR2 is SMNVEV in the germline V gene (reference sequence).

The V call is TRBV7-6, the J call TRBJ2-5; TRBD1 might be the D (6 bases). The CDR3 is made up of 14 amino acids. The V end was cut by 5 bases, the J end by 1 base, with 11 bases between. CDR1 and CDR2 (germline): SGHVS, FNYEAQ. CDR3 DNA sequence: TGTGCCAGCAGCATTGACAGGCTCCAAGAGACCCAGTACTTC. Its translation is CASSIDRLQETQYF. Complete variable domain (other parts from reference TRBV7-6 and TRBJ2-5): GAGVSQSPRYKVTKRGQDVALRCDPISGHVSLYWYRQALGQGPEFLTYFNYEAQQDKSGLPNDRFSAERPEGSISTLTIQRTEQRDSAMYRCASSIDRLQETQYFGPGTRLLVL.

This sequence joins TRBV19 and TRBJ2-6; D remains ambiguous. CDR1 is LNHDA, CDR2 SQIVND, per germline (reference sequence). V lost 9 bases and J 2 bases, leaving 11 bases between the germline ends. The length of the CDR3 is 14 residues. The CDR3 protein is CASSERTGANVLTF. DNA for the CDR3: TGTGCCAGCTCGGAGAGGACTGGGGCCAACGTCCTGACTTTC.

V is TRBV27 and J is TRBJ1-1; 7 bases align to TRBD1. This CDR3 contains 13 residues. Germline V lookup: CDR1 MNHEY, CDR2 SMNVEV (reference sequence). V shed 5 bases, J shed 8 bases, and the junction held 8 bases outside the gene matches. CDR3 in amino acids: CASSAPTGSEAFF. CDR3 coding DNA: TGTGCCAGCAGTGCCCCGACAGGGTCAGAAGCTTTCTTT.

The V gene is TRBV30, the J gene TRBJ2-5, with TRBD2 matching over 7 bases. Germline CDR1 and CDR2: GTSNPN and SVGIG (reference sequence). The CDR3 consists of 14 residues. With V trimmed by 0 bases and J by 2 bases, 3 bases remained unmatched. The CDR3 DNA follows: TGTGCCTGGAGTGTACTAGCGCAACAAGAGACCCAGTACTTC. It is translated as CAWSVLAQQETQYF. The complete variable domain, with remaining parts taken from reference TRBV30 and TRBJ2-5, reads SQTIHQWPATLVQPVGSPLSLECTVEGTSNPNLYWYRQAAGRGLQLLFYSVGIGQISSEVPQNLSASRPQDRQFILSSKKLLLSDSGFYLCAWSVLAQQETQYFGPGTRLLVL.

The chain links TRBV5-1 to TRBJ2-2; 11 nucleotides agree with TRBD2. The CDR3 runs to 15 residues. Germline assignment: CDR1 SGHRS and CDR2 YFSETQ. V lost 4 bases, J lost 5 bases, and 4 bases stayed unmatched. CDR3 DNA sequence: TGCGCCAGCAGCCCCGGGACTAGCGGAACCGGGGAGCTGTTTTTT. Translation gives CASSPGTSGTGELFF.

The chain links TRBV15 to TRBJ1-4; TRBD1 matches at 7 bases. This CDR3 region has 16 residues. CDR1 LNHNV and CDR2 YYDKDF come from the germline V gene (reference sequence). The trim removed 1 base at V and 0 bases at J, leaving 2 bases unmatched. The CDR3 DNA follows: TGTGCCACCAGCAGAGGACAGGGAGCAACTAATGAAAAACTGTTTTTT. As protein: CATSRGQGATNEKLFF.

CDR3 sequence: CASSLVGGTGIREQFF. For the CDR3, the DNA is TGTGCCAGCAGCTTAGTTGGAGGTACAGGGATTCGTGAGCAGTTCTTC. This chain links TRBV11-2 with TRBJ2-1, with TRBD1 as a possible D gene (6 bases). The CDR3 is made up of 16 amino acids. CDR1 and CDR2 (germline): SGHAT, FQNNGV. V was pared by 1 base and J by 9 bases, with 19 bases between.

The chain employs TRBV5-1 and TRBJ2-2; 10 bases map to TRBD2. This CDR3 region has 19 residues. Germline V gene data show CDR1 as SGHRS and CDR2 as YFSETQ. V lost 3 bases and J lost 0; bases outside the gene matches: 11. Here the CDR3 reads CASSWFGVAGGTNTGELFF. DNA of the CDR3: TGCGCCAGCAGCTGGTTCGGGGTAGCGGGGGGCACGAACACCGGGGAGCTGTTTTTT. The entire variable domain, with the rest obtained from reference TRBV5-1 and TRBJ2-2, is as follows: KAGVTQTPRYLIKTRGQQVTLSCSPISGHRSVSWYQQTPGQGLQFLFEYFSETQRNKGNFPGRFSGRQFSNSRSEMNVSTLELGDSALYLCASSWFGVAGGTNTGELFFGEGSRLTVL.

CDR3 coding DNA: TGTGCCAGCAGGGGAGCGGGGGGGGCAACAGATACGCAGTATTTT. Amino acids: CASRGAGGATDTQYF. This chain uses TRBV2 with TRBJ2-3; 10 nucleotides match TRBD2. Germline values: CDR1 SNHLY, CDR2 FYNNEI. V lost 6 bases to trimming and J lost 3 bases; unmatched junction nucleotides: 6. CDR3 length equals 15 residues.

The chain employs TRBV4-2 and TRBJ2-7; TRBD2 agrees at 9 bases. Trimming at V came to 0 bases and at J to 6 bases, leaving 21 bases not matched to a gene. The CDR3 totals 20 residues. CDR1 LGHNA and CDR2 YNFKEQ come from the germline V gene. The CDR3 sequence: CASSQDLIMNVAGGPGEQYF. CDR3 coding DNA: TGTGCCAGCAGCCAAGATCTCATAATGAATGTCGCGGGAGGGCCTGGCGAGCAGTACTTC.

The chain links TRBV18 to TRBJ1-1, with 9 bases lining up with TRBD1. Per the germline V gene, CDR1 is KGHSH and CDR2 is LQKENI. CDR3 length: 17 amino acids. V shed 2 bases and J 0 bases; nucleotides not matched to a gene: 7. The CDR3 loop reads CASSPYGQGNMNTEAFF. CDR3 DNA: TGTGCCAGCTCACCATACGGACAGGGGAACATGAACACTGAAGCTTTCTTT. The full variable domain, with the rest looked up from reference TRBV18 and TRBJ1-1, is NAGVMQNPRHLVRRRGQEARLRCSPMKGHSHVYWYRQLPEEGLKFMVYLQKENIIDESGMPKERFSAEFPKEGPSILRIQQVVRGDSAAYFCASSPYGQGNMNTEAFFGQGTRLTVV.

The rearrangement links TRBV7-9 to TRBJ2-1, with 7 bases fitting TRBD2. V lost 6 bases to trimming and J lost 7 bases; unmatched junction nucleotides: 15. The CDR3 spans 16 residues. The germline V gene encodes CDR1 SEHNR and CDR2 FQNEAQ (reference sequence). The DNA of the CDR3 is TGTGCCAGCAGTCCCTTCGGGGCTAGCGGAGGGAATGAGCAGTTCTTC. Its protein is CASSPFGASGGNEQFF.

The V and J genes are TRBV18 and TRBJ2-7, with TRBD1 identical over 9 bases. The CDR3 runs to 16 residues. Per germline, CDR1 KGHSH and CDR2 LQKENI. Trimming cost V 0 bases and J 2 bases; bases outside gene matches: 5. The CDR3 loop reads CASSPPGTGKTYEQYF. In nucleotides, the CDR3 is TGTGCCAGCTCACCACCTGGGACAGGGAAAACCTACGAGCAGTACTTC.

This chain joins TRBV29-1 and TRBJ2-3; no definite D call. The germline gives CDR1 SQVTM, CDR2 ANQGSEA. This CDR3 contains 13 residues. V shed 7 bases and J shed 1 base, with 12 bases lying between them. CDR3 sequence: CSAKSGRTDTQYF. The CDR3 DNA is TGCAGCGCAAAATCAGGCCGCACAGATACGCAGTATTTT.